This T cell receptor beta chain was sequenced for a study of T-cell memory formation after mild COVID-19. Study-wide context: Largely donor-specific sequence clusters came from a couple of donors. Notes on the study in general: Memory from before infection featured some responding clones, which suggests cross-reactive memory joined. From day 15 to 85, contracting clones were balanced between CD4 and CD8, whereas later expanders leaned toward CD4+.

Trimming took 10 bases from V and 0 from J, leaving 19 bases between them. Germline assignment: CDR1 SGHNT and CDR2 YENEEA. The CDR3 length is 16 residues. 5'RACE primed at constant segments yielded TCR alpha and TCR beta cDNA libraries bearing sample barcodes and UMIs. A single record per CDR3 protein comes from TCRdb applying MiXCR to the 5' RACE reads. The repertoire holds about 150,000 distinct CDR3 sequences, with about 28% as singletons. Comments on this clonotype: The antigen is not known.

This TCR derives from an adult woman who had mild COVID-19 (a few samples of this study predate the infection). Cell type and time point are not known. Specimen: PBMCs or a T cell subset sorted from them (not recorded which). The rearrangement joins TRBV11-3 to TRBJ2-1; a possible D gene is TRBD1 (6 bases). The CDR3: CATTVGTDSSYNEQFF. In nucleotides, the CDR3 is TGTGCCACCACCGTAGGTACGGACAGCTCCTACAATGAGCAGTTCTTC. Drawing the rest from reference TRBV11-3 and TRBJ2-1, the complete variable domain is EAGVVQSPRYKIIEKKQPVAFWCNPISGHNTLYWYLQNLGQGPELLIRYENEEAVDDSQLPKDRFSAERLKGVDSTLKIQPAELGDSAVYLCATTVGTDSSYNEQFFGPGTRLTVL.